The clone carrying this TCR beta chain came up a few times. This specimen comes from a study of blood T cell repertoires in COVID-19. Background on the study: The analysed material was cDNA or gDNA that came from T cells, B-cell-depleted T cells, or PBMCs.

Profiling relied on immunoSEQ multiplex PCR, and the TCRdb table lists in-frame clones only, not all of them. The sample shows 350,000 to 450,000 clones, more than 70% of them seen only once. V lost 0 bases and J lost 0, with 10 bases in between. This CDR3 is built from 15 residues. Germline CDR1 SGHRS, CDR2 YFSETQ. Sequencing was carried out using peripheral blood. The TCR originated in a man between 35 and 55 years old with acute or convalescent COVID-19. The V call is TRBV5-1, the J call TRBJ2-7; D is ambiguous. The CDR3 coding sequence is TGCGCCAGCAGCTTGGAGTGGGCCAGCTCCTACGAGCAGTACTTC. Translating gives CASSLEWASSYEQYF.